The 24 T cell receptor beta chains listed next were all sequenced from one sample in a study of beta chain features in type 1 diabetes. Notes on the study in general: Shorter TCRB CDR3s, moderately but significantly so, were found in Type 1 diabetes patients in all four CD4+ subsets.

These receptors have no known antigen. Every bit of the isolated RNA underwent reverse transcription, so sequencing read expressed TCRB transcripts. The repertoire was sequenced with immunoSEQ multiplex PCR; TCRdb's copy has only in-frame clones and lacks some. The data contain roughly 50,000 clones, 42% of them singletons. Sequenced material: Tregs from blood. The origin of the receptors is a man aged 30 to 39 with type 1 diabetes.

J is TRBJ1-3 and V is TRBV5-1, with 7 bases fitting TRBD1. Germline V CDR1 and CDR2: SGHRS, YFSETQ. V was clipped by 0 bases and J by 3 bases; unmatched bases: 0. The CDR3 totals 14 residues. CDR3 loop: CASSLGQGGNTIYF. CDR3 coding DNA: TGCGCCAGCAGCTTGGGACAGGGTGGAAACACCATATATTTT.

This chain joins TRBV5-5 and TRBJ1-6, with TRBD1 matching 9 bases. CDR1 is SGHKS, CDR2 YYEKEE, per germline (reference sequence). CDR3 length: 17 residues. V was clipped by 7 bases and J by 6 bases; unmatched bases: 14. The CDR3 DNA reads TGTGCCAGCGCCCCCTCCGGGACAGGGACTTCTAATTCACCCCTCCACTTT. It translates to CASAPSGTGTSNSPLHF.

In its sample, this clone was seen once. The CDR3 nucleotides are TGCGCCAGCAGCAGGGGCAACGTGGGCGAGCAGTACTTC. It specifies CASSRGNVGEQYF. V and J are TRBV5-1 and TRBJ2-7; perhaps TRBD1 as D (5 bases). Looked up from germline, CDR1 is SGHRS and CDR2 is YFSETQ. This CDR3 comprises 13 residues. Trimming pared 4 bases from V and 6 bases from J, leaving 14 bases between.

This clone was detected only a few times. V and J are TRBV2 and TRBJ1-2; TRBD1 matches 8 bases. With V trimmed by 7 bases and J by 11 bases, 9 bases remained unmatched. The CDR3 runs to 12 residues. CDR1 SNHLY and CDR2 FYNNEI come from the germline V gene. CDR3 in DNA: TGTGCCAGCAAGGACAGGGAACTCGGGTACACCTTC. Translation: CASKDRELGYTF.

The chain combines TRBV28 with TRBJ2-1, with TRBD2 matching over 7 bases. The V segment lost 5 bases and the J segment 2 bases; nucleotides outside the gene matches: 9. The CDR3 is 16 residues long. Looked up from germline, CDR1 is MDHEN and CDR2 is SYDVKM. The DNA of the CDR3 is TGTGCCAGCAGTGGGGCTAGCGGCCCAGCCTACAATGAGCAGTTCTTC. Its protein product is CASSGASGPAYNEQFF.

The V and J genes are TRBV18 and TRBJ2-7, with 11 bases lining up with TRBD1. V shed 2 bases, J shed 2 bases, and the junction held 5 bases outside the gene matches. Germline assignment: CDR1 KGHSH and CDR2 LQKENI. The CDR3 consists of 16 residues. This chain's CDR3 is CASSPNSGQGAYEQYF. Written as DNA, the CDR3 is TGTGCCAGCTCACCAAACTCGGGACAGGGGGCCTACGAGCAGTACTTC.

This clone was seen only a few times. In nucleotides, the CDR3 is TGTGCCAGCAGTTTACTAAAGCGGGCCGGGGAGCTGTTTTTT. As protein: CASSLLKRAGELFF. This chain joins TRBV28 and TRBJ2-2; tentative D call: TRBD2 (6 bases). V lost 2 bases to trimming and J lost 6 bases, with 10 bases between them. There are 14 residues in the CDR3. The germline V gene encodes CDR1 MDHEN and CDR2 SYDVKM.

This clone was seen a few times. V is TRBV2 and J is TRBJ2-3; D gene unclear. The CDR3 has 13 amino acids. V was clipped by 4 bases and J by 2 bases, with 7 bases between them. Germline V lookup: CDR1 SNHLY, CDR2 FYNNEI. The CDR3 sequence: CASSVMSTDTQYF. As DNA, the CDR3 is TGTGCCAGCAGTGTCATGTCCACAGATACGCAGTATTTT.

This clone was counted between two and nine times. The genes are TRBV27 and TRBJ2-7, with D maybe TRBD2 (5 bases). Trimming took 3 bases from V and 0 from J, leaving 12 bases between them. The CDR3 contains 15 residues. Germline V gene data show CDR1 as MNHEY and CDR2 as SMNVEV (reference sequence). The DNA of the CDR3 is TGTGCCAGCAGTTTGGGAGATCCTAACTCCTACGAGCAGTACTTC. As protein: CASSLGDPNSYEQYF.

This clone was observed a single time. The chain combines TRBV2 with TRBJ2-3, with 8 bases that match TRBD2. Trimming cost V 4 bases and J 6 bases; bases outside gene matches: 9. The CDR3 spans 15 residues. Looked up from germline, CDR1 is SNHLY and CDR2 is FYNNEI. The CDR3 DNA follows: TGTGCCAGCAGTGTGGGGTTAGCGGGAATGGATACGCAGTATTTT. It specifies CASSVGLAGMDTQYF. The variable domain in full, with the rest retrieved from reference TRBV2 and TRBJ2-3, is EPEVTQTPSHQVTQMGQEVILRCVPISNHLYFYWYRQILGQKVEFLVSFYNNEISEKSEIFDDQFSVERPDGSNFTLKIRSTKLEDSAMYFCASSVGLAGMDTQYFGPGTRLTVL.

The sample holds a few counts of this clone. CDR3 coding DNA: TGTGCCAGCGGACGGGGGGGATACAATGAGCAGTTCTTC. It codes for CASGRGGYNEQFF. The chain carries TRBV5-4 and TRBJ2-1; TRBD2 matches 8 bases. Germline V gene sequence: CDR1 SGHNT, CDR2 YYREEE (reference sequence). V was clipped by 7 bases and J by 4 bases; unmatched bases: 4. There are 13 residues in the CDR3.

This chain links TRBV6-1 with TRBJ2-5; TRBD1 agrees at 9 bases. This CDR3 region has 15 residues. Germline V gene data show CDR1 as MNHNS and CDR2 as SASEGT. Trimming cost V 5 bases and J 2 bases; bases outside gene matches: 6. The CDR3 protein is CASSIHGTGQETQYF. The DNA for the CDR3 is TGTGCCAGCAGTATCCACGGGACAGGGCAAGAGACCCAGTACTTC.

This clone was found a few times. This chain joins TRBV5-6 and TRBJ2-6, with 10 bases that match TRBD1. The CDR3 spans 18 residues. V lost 2 bases, J lost 3 bases, and 8 bases stayed unmatched. The germline V gene encodes CDR1 SGHDT and CDR2 YYEEEE. The CDR3 DNA is TGTGCCAGCAGCTTACCGGGACAGGGGACTTTTGGGGCCAACGTCCTGACTTTC. Amino acid sequence: CASSLPGQGTFGANVLTF.

This clone showed up just a few times. The chain is built from TRBV28 and TRBJ2-1; the match to TRBD1 covers 7 bases. This CDR3 contains 15 residues. Germline V gene lookup returns CDR1 MDHEN and CDR2 SYDVKM. The V and J ends lost 4 bases and 9 bases, in that order; junction bases with no gene match: 12. CDR3 sequence reads: CASSSGTAATTEQFF. The CDR3 coding sequence is TGTGCCAGCAGTTCCGGGACAGCGGCCACGACTGAGCAGTTCTTC.

The chain recombines TRBV6-6 with TRBJ1-2; TRBD1 might be the D (6 bases). This CDR3 has 15 residues. Germline lookup yields CDR1 MNHNY and CDR2 SVGAGI (reference sequence). V lost 0 bases, J lost 6 bases, and 14 bases lay in between. CDR3 region: CASSYSIKGEHGYTF. CDR3 bases: TGTGCCAGCAGTTACTCGATCAAGGGGGAACATGGCTACACCTTC.

The gene calls are TRBV4-2 and TRBJ2-7, with 12 bases that match TRBD2. The CDR3 runs to 18 residues. Germline V gives CDR1 LGHNA, CDR2 YNFKEQ. J gave up 7 bases and V 1 base, and 14 bases lay outside the gene matches. CDR3 DNA: TGTGCCAGCAGCCAAGGTGAGGGTTCTAGCGGGAGGGCCGAGGAGCAGTACTTC. Its translation: CASSQGEGSSGRAEEQYF.

V gene TRBV7-2 combines with J gene TRBJ2-5; D is unclear. Germline V lookup: CDR1 SGHTA, CDR2 FQGNSA. The CDR3 covers 12 residues. The V gene lost 2 bases and the J gene lost 5 bases, with 6 bases spanning the gap. The CDR3, as DNA: TGTGCCAGCAGCTTATCCGGGGAGACCCAGTACTTC. Its protein is CASSLSGETQYF.

V and J are TRBV30 and TRBJ2-1, with 11 bases matching TRBD2. The CDR3 spans 14 residues. The ends lost 5 bases at V and 4 bases at J; junction bases unmatched: 4. The germline V gene encodes CDR1 GTSNPN and CDR2 SVGIG (reference sequence). The CDR3 sequence: CAWRGLADYNEQFF. CDR3 nucleotide sequence: TGTGCCTGGCGGGGACTAGCGGATTACAATGAGCAGTTCTTC. Based on the CDR3 plus reference TRBV30 and TRBJ2-1, the full variable domain is SQTIHQWPATLVQPVGSPLSLECTVEGTSNPNLYWYRQAAGRGLQLLFYSVGIGQISSEVPQNLSASRPQDRQFILSSKKLLLSDSGFYLCAWRGLADYNEQFFGPGTRLTVL.

This clone was seen more than once but under ten times. The rearrangement joins TRBV18 to TRBJ2-7, with D possibly matching TRBD2 (6 bases). CDR1 is KGHSH, CDR2 LQKENI, per germline. This CDR3 region has 14 residues. V shed 5 bases and J shed 2 bases, with 13 bases lying between them. The chain's CDR3 is CASSGTADTYEQYF. The CDR3 DNA reads TGTGCCAGCTCAGGGACTGCGGATACCTACGAGCAGTACTTC.

V usage is TRBV7-9 and J usage is TRBJ1-2; possibly TRBD1 for D (5 bases). This CDR3 has 15 residues. V lost 0 bases, J lost 8 bases, and 16 bases lay in between. Germline lookup yields CDR1 SEHNR and CDR2 FQNEAQ (reference sequence). The CDR3 here is CASSLAGSGGTGYTF. CDR3 nucleotide sequence: TGTGCCAGCAGCTTAGCGGGTTCGGGGGGAACGGGCTACACCTTC.

The sample holds a few counts of this clone. This chain connects TRBV6-1 to TRBJ1-3, with TRBD1 matching 7 bases. This CDR3 spans 14 amino acids. Germline V gene data show CDR1 as MNHNS and CDR2 as SASEGT. V trimming: 4 bases; J trimming: 2 bases; junction bases outside the gene matches: 2. CDR3 sequence reads: CASSADRAGNTIYF. The CDR3 bases are TGTGCCAGCAGTGCCGACAGGGCTGGAAACACCATATATTTT.

This clone came up a few times. The chain has TRBV27 and TRBJ2-6; D might be TRBD1 (5 bases). Per the germline V gene, CDR1 is MNHEY and CDR2 is SMNVEV (reference sequence). The CDR3 is 17 residues long. V shed 4 bases and J shed 0 bases, with 13 bases lying between them. CDR3 nucleotides: TGTGCCAGCAGTTACCAGGGTGCCCCCTCTGGGGCCAACGTCCTGACTTTC. Protein product: CASSYQGAPSGANVLTF. The full variable domain, in which reference TRBV27 and TRBJ2-6 provide the parts outside the CDR3, is EAQVTQNPRYLITVTGKKLTVTCSQNMNHEYMSWYRQDPGLGLRQIYYSMNVEVTDKGDVPEGYKVSRKEKRNFPLILESPSPNQTSLYFCASSYQGAPSGANVLTFGAGSRLTVL.

V gene TRBV19 combines with J gene TRBJ2-7; tentative D call: TRBD2 (5 bases). The CDR3 loop spans 14 amino acids. Germline CDR1 LNHDA, CDR2 SQIVND (reference sequence). Trimming left V 9 bases short and J 0 bases short, with 15 bases between. For the CDR3, the DNA is TGTGCCAGCGCAGCGGCTCGGAGCTCCTACGAGCAGTACTTC. Its protein product is CASAAARSSYEQYF.

The chain is built from TRBV6-5 and TRBJ1-5; the D gene is possibly TRBD1 (5 bases). Germline CDR1 is MNHEY and CDR2 is SVGAGI. The length of the CDR3 is 15 residues. V dropped 6 bases and J dropped 0 bases, with 12 bases sitting between them. The CDR3 sequence: CASSLQGHSNQPQHF. For the CDR3, the DNA is TGTGCCAGCAGCCTCCAGGGCCATAGCAATCAGCCCCAGCATTTT.